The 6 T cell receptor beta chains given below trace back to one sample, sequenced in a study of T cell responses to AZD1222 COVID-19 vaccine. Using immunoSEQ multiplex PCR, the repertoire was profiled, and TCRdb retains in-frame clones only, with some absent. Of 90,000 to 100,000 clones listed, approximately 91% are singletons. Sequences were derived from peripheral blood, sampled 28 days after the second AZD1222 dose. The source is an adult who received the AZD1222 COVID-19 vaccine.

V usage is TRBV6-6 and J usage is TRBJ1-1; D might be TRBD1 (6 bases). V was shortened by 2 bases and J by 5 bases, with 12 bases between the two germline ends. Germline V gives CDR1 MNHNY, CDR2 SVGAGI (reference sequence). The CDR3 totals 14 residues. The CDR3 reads CASSYGGAETEAFF. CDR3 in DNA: TGTGCCAGCAGTTACGGGGGGGCAGAGACTGAAGCTTTCTTT.

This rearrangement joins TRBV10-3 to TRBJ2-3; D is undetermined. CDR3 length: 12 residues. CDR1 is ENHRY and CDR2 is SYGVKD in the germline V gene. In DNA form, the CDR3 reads TGTGTCTCCTCCGTGGGCACAGATACGCAGTATTTT. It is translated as CVSSVGTDTQYF.

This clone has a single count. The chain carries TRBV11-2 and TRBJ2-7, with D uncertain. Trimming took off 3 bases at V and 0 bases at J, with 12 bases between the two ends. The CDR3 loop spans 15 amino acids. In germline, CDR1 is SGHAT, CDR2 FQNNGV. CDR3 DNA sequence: TGTGCCAGCAGCTTTCGTTCGACTTACTCCTACGAGCAGTACTTC. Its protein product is CASSFRSTYSYEQYF.

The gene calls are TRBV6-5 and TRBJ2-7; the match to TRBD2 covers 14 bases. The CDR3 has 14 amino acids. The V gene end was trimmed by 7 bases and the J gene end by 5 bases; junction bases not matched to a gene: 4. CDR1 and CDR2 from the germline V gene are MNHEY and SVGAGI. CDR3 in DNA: TGTGCCAGCATGTGGACTAGCGGGAGGAACGAGCAGTACTTC. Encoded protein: CASMWTSGRNEQYF.

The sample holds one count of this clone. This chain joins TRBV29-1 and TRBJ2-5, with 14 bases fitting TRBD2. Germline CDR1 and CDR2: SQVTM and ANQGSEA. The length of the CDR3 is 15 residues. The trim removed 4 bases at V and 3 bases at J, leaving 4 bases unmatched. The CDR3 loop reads CSVAGLAGGEETQYF. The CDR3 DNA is TGCAGCGTTGCAGGACTAGCGGGAGGTGAAGAGACCCAGTACTTC.

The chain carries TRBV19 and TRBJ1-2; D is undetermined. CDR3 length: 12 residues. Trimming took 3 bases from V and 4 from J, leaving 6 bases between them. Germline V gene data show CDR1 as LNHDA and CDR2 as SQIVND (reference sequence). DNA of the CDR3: TGTGCCAGTAGTATGTACTCCTATGGCTACACCTTC. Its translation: CASSMYSYGYTF.